These T cell receptor beta chains were read from a single sample in a study of shared clonotypes between healthy human individuals. Method: immunoSEQ multiplex PCR; TCRdb's copy keeps in-frame clones and lacks some. The profile shows some 630,000 clones, approximately 75% of them singletons. Sequencing was carried out using memory CD4+ T cells sorted from blood. These receptors were collected from a woman under 40 in good health. Both conserved end residues are part of each CDR3. D genes are given only for firm matches. Only part of the rows carry a size: once, few, many, or a class if the clone is expanded.

CDR3: CASSIGQNYEQYF
DNA: TGTGCCAGTAGTATCGGACAGAATTACGAGCAGTACTTC
D: -
J: TRBJ2-7
V: TRBV19
size: -

CDR3: CASSLGTVGDKLFF
DNA: TGCGCCAGCAGCCTGGGGACAGTAGGGGATAAACTGTTTTTT
D: TRBD1
J: TRBJ1-4
V: TRBV5-1
size: once

CDR3: CASSQGPASYEQYF
DNA: TGTGCCAGCAGTCAAGGGCCGGCGTCCTACGAGCAGTACTTC
D: -
J: TRBJ2-7
V: TRBV5-6
size: few

CDR3: CASRDRAYEQYF
DNA: TGTGCCAGCAGGGACAGGGCCTACGAGCAGTACTTC
D: TRBD1
J: TRBJ2-7
V: TRBV28
size: few

CDR3: CSVVLRDGGRVNTEAFF
DNA: TGCAGCGTTGTCCTGCGAGACGGGGGTAGGGTGAACACTGAAGCTTTCTTT
D: -
J: TRBJ1-1
V: TRBV29-1
size: once

CDR3: CASSLGLTGQETQYF
DNA: TGTGCCAGCAGCTTAGGGTTGACGGGGCAGGAGACCCAGTACTTC
D: -
J: TRBJ2-5
V: TRBV11-1
size: -

CDR3: CASSSRGTGELFF
DNA: TGTGCCAGCAGTTCCCGAGGAACCGGGGAGCTGTTTTTT
D: -
J: TRBJ2-2
V: TRBV6-5
size: -

CDR3: CASSNRQGQGRNEQFF
DNA: TGCGCCAGCAGTAATCGACAGGGGCAGGGCAGGAATGAGCAGTTCTTC
D: TRBD1
J: TRBJ2-1
V: TRBV10-1
size: -

CDR3: CAWSVQGYEQYF
DNA: TGTGCCTGGAGTGTACAAGGGTACGAGCAGTACTTC
D: -
J: TRBJ2-7
V: TRBV30
size: -

CDR3: CASSPGLAPSGANVLTF
DNA: TGCGCCAGCAGCCCGGGACTAGCTCCCTCTGGGGCCAACGTCCTGACTTTC
D: TRBD2
J: TRBJ2-6
V: TRBV5-1
size: -

CDR3: CASSLEDGYTF
DNA: TGTGCCAGCAGTTTGGAAGATGGCTACACCTTC
D: -
J: TRBJ1-2
V: TRBV28
size: once

CDR3: CASAGQVLAKNIQYF
DNA: TGTGCCAGCGCAGGACAGGTACTAGCCAAAAACATTCAGTACTTC
D: TRBD1
J: TRBJ2-4
V: TRBV2
size: -

CDR3: CASHAYSNQPQHF
DNA: TGTGCCAGCCATGCCTATAGCAATCAGCCCCAGCATTTT
D: -
J: TRBJ1-5
V: TRBV6-1
size: -

CDR3: CASSPPGAPIAKNIQYF
DNA: TGTGCCAGCTCCCCTCCCGGGGCCCCTATAGCCAAAAACATTCAGTACTTC
D: -
J: TRBJ2-4
V: TRBV18
size: -

CDR3: CATSRAGLAGEGEQFF
DNA: TGTGCCACCAGCAGAGCGGGACTAGCGGGAGAGGGAGAGCAGTTCTTC
D: TRBD2
J: TRBJ2-1
V: TRBV15
size: -

CDR3: CASSPGATYTDTQYF
DNA: TGCGCCAGCAGCCCTGGGGCAACATACACAGATACGCAGTATTTT
D: -
J: TRBJ2-3
V: TRBV5-1
size: -

CDR3: CSASLVGEQYF
DNA: TGCAGTGCTAGCTTGGTGGGGGAGCAGTACTTC
D: -
J: TRBJ2-7
V: TRBV20-1
size: few

CDR3: CASSWGGGRGSYEQYF
DNA: TGTGCCAGCAGTTGGGGGGGCGGGAGAGGGTCCTACGAGCAGTACTTC
D: -
J: TRBJ2-7
V: TRBV28
size: -